This TCR beta chain stems from a study of cytomegalovirus exposure and HLA in healthy donors. Whole-study results and caveats: Earlier analysis yielded a pattern in which most TCR beta V segments were productive about 87% or about 30% of the time. High sensitivity and specificity were reportedly achieved when the classifier diagnosed cytomegalovirus status.

The study ran its PCR with 60 Vbeta and 13 Jbeta primers. Profiling relied on immunoSEQ multiplex PCR, and the TCRdb table lists in-frame clones only, not all of them. The top ten clones hold roughly 6.2% of a sample with 90,000 to 120,000 clones, about 79% of them seen once. This clone was counted between two and nine times. The antigen remains unidentified. This CDR3 is built from 16 residues. Between the trimmed V and J ends, which lost 2 bases and 0 bases, there was a span of 8 bases. Germline loops: CDR1 MNHNS, CDR2 SASEGT. The sequenced sample consisted of PBMCs. The receptor comes from a man aged 55 to 69 in good health and CMV-seropositive. V is TRBV6-1 and J is TRBJ2-6; perhaps TRBD2 as D (6 bases). Here the CDR3 DNA reads TGTGCCAGCAGTGAAAGAGCGGGCTCTGGGGCCAACGTCCTGACTTTC. It is translated as CASSERAGSGANVLTF.